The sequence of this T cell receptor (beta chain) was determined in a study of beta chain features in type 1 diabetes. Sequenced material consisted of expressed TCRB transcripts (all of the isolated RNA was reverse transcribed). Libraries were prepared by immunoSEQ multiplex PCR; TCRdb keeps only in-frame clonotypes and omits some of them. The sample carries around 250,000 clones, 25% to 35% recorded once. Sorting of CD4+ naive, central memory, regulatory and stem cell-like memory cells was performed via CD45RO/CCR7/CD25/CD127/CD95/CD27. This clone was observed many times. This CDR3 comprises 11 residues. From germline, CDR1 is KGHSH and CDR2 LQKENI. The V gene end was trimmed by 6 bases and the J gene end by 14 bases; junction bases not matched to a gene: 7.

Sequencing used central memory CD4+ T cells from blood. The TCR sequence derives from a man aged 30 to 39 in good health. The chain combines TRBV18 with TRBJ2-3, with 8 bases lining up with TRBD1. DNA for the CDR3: TGTGCCAGCTCGGATCAGGGGGCCCGGTATTTT. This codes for CASSDQGARYF. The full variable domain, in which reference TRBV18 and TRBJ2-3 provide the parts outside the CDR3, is NAGVMQNPRHLVRRRGQEARLRCSPMKGHSHVYWYRQLPEEGLKFMVYLQKENIIDESGMPKERFSAEFPKEGPSILRIQQVVRGDSAAYFCASSDQGARYFGPGTRLTVL.